The 3 T cell receptor beta chains presented below share a single source sample, sequenced in a study of shared clonotypes between healthy human individuals. Clones were sequenced by immunoSEQ multiplex PCR, and TCRdb holds only the in-frame ones, with some missing. The sample yields some 1.5 million clones, 95% to 97% seen once. The sample comprised naive CD4+ T cells sorted from blood. Indicated subset: CD45RA+ positively selected. The source of these receptors is a man younger than 40 in good health.

This sequence joins TRBV28 and TRBJ2-7; D may be TRBD1 or TRBD2 (7 bases each). This CDR3 comprises 16 residues. V gave up 5 bases and J gave up 4 bases, with 21 bases separating them. CDR1 and CDR2 from the germline V gene are MDHEN and SYDVKM. The CDR3 coding sequence is TGTGCCAGCAGTCAGGGAGGGACAGTAGGATCTTACGAGCAGTACTTC. Protein product: CASSQGGTVGSYEQYF.

A remark on this clone: A junction boundary mismatches the germline segment, possibly from a read error. The V gene is TRBV2, the J gene TRBJ2-2, with D possibly matching TRBD1 (6 bases). Per germline, CDR1 SNHLY and CDR2 FYNNEI. This CDR3 contains 15 residues. For the CDR3, the DNA is TGTGCAAGCACTACCCGGACAGCCCACACCGGGGAGCTGTTTTTT. Its protein product is CASTTRTAHTGELFF.

The chain combines TRBV5-1 with TRBJ2-6, with 7 nucleotides matching TRBD1. CDR1 is SGHRS and CDR2 is YFSETQ in the germline V gene. The CDR3 sequence is 17 residues long. The ends lost 5 bases at V and 0 bases at J; junction bases unmatched: 8. The CDR3 nucleotides are TGCGCCAGCAGTCAAGGGACAGTACACTCTGGGGCCAACGTCCTGACTTTC. It specifies CASSQGTVHSGANVLTF. The variable domain in full, with the rest retrieved from reference TRBV5-1 and TRBJ2-6, is KAGVTQTPRYLIKTRGQQVTLSCSPISGHRSVSWYQQTPGQGLQFLFEYFSETQRNKGNFPGRFSGRQFSNSRSEMNVSTLELGDSALYLCASSQGTVHSGANVLTFGAGSRLTVL.